The sequence of this T cell receptor (beta chain) was determined in a study of T-cell reconstitution after alpha-beta-depleted transplantation in children. Overall study findings and caveats: T-cell counts and diversity were attributed mostly to newly produced T cells one year after transplant.

TCRbeta library preparation incorporated unique molecular identifiers. MiXCR, run by TCRdb on the PCR reads, gives a single entry per CDR3 protein. The table records around 960,000 distinct CDR3 sequences, 25% to 35% of them present only once. V trimming: 0 bases; J trimming: 4 bases; junction bases outside the gene matches: 3. The CDR3 has 14 residues. The germline CDR1 and CDR2 sequences are SGHRS and YFSETQ. Of note for this clonotype: Its antigen is undetermined.

The sample here was PBMCs, mostly from graft donor cells, taken 360 days after TCRalphabeta/CD19-depleted stem cell transplant. The receptor was isolated from a boy under two years old who had a stem cell transplant for SCID, so the T cells may come from the graft donor. This chain joins TRBV5-1 and TRBJ2-5; 7 bases are shared with TRBD2. CDR3 residues: CASSLAREGETQYF. The DNA of the CDR3 is TGCGCCAGCAGCTTGGCCAGGGAGGGAGAGACCCAGTACTTC.